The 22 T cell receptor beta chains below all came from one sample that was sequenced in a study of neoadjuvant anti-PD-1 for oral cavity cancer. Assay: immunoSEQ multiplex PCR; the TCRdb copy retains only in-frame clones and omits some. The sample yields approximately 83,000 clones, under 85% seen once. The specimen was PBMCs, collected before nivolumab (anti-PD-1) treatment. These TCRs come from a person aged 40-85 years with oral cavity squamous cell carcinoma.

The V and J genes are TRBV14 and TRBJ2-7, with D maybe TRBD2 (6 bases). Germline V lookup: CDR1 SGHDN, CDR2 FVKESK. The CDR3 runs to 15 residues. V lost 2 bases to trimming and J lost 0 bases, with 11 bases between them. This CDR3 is CASSQIGTASYEQYF. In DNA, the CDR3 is TGTGCCAGCAGCCAAATTGGGACTGCCTCCTACGAGCAGTACTTC.

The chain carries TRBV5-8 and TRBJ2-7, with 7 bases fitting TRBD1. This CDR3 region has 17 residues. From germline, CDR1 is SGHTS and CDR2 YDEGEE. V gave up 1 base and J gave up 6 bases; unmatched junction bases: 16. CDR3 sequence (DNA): TGTGCCAGCAGCTTGTGGTTCGTTTCAGGGGGAACCATCGAGCAGTACTTC. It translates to CASSLWFVSGGTIEQYF.

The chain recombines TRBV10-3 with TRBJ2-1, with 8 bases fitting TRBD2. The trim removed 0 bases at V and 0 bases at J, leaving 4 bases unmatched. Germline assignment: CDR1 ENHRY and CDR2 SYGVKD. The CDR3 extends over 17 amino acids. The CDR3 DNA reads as TGTGCCATCAGTGAGTCAACCGGGGGGGGCTCCTACAATGAGCAGTTCTTC. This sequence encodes CAISESTGGGSYNEQFF.

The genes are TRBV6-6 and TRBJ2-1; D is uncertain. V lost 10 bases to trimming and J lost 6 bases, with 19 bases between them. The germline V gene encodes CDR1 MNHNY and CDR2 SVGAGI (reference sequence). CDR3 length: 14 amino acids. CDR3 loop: CATVGGPSPNEQFF. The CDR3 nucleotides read TGTGCCACCGTCGGCGGCCCCTCTCCCAATGAGCAGTTCTTC.

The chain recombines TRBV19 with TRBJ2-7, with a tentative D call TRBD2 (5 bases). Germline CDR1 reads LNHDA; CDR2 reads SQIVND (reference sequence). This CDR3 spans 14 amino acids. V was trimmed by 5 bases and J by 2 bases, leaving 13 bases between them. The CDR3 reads CASSSTPGAYEQYF. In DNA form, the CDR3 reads TGTGCCAGTAGTTCAACCCCCGGGGCCTACGAGCAGTACTTC.

The CDR3 nucleotides read TGTGCCAGCAGCGGGGGACAGGGGGCTGCCTACGAGCAGTACTTC. This translates into CASSGGQGAAYEQYF. V usage is TRBV7-8 and J usage is TRBJ2-7; TRBD1 aligns across 12 bases. Germline V gives CDR1 SGHVS, CDR2 FQNEAQ. This CDR3 spans 15 amino acids. Trimming took 5 bases from V and 2 from J; bases not matched to a gene: 4.

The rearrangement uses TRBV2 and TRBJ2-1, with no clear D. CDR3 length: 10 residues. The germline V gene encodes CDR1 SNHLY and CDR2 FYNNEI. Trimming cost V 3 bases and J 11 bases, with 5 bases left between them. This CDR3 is CASSDNKQFF. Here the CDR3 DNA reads TGTGCCAGCAGTGATAATAAGCAGTTCTTC. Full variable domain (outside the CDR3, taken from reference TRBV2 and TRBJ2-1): EPEVTQTPSHQVTQMGQEVILRCVPISNHLYFYWYRQILGQKVEFLVSFYNNEISEKSEIFDDQFSVERPDGSNFTLKIRSTKLEDSAMYFCASSDNKQFFGPGTRLTVL.

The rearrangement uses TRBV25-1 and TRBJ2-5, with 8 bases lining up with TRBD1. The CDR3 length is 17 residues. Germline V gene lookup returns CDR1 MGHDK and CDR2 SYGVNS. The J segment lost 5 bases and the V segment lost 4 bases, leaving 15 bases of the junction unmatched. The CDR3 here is CASSADRDDLTGETQYF. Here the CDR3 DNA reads TGTGCCAGCAGTGCGGACAGGGACGACCTAACAGGGGAGACCCAGTACTTC.

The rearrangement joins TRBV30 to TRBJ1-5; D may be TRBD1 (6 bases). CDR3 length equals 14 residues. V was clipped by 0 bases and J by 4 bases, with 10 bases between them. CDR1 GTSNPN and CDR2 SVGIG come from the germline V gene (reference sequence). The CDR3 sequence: CAWSVGGANQPQHF. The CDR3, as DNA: TGTGCCTGGAGTGTAGGGGGGGCGAATCAGCCCCAGCATTTT. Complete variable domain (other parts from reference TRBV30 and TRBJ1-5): SQTIHQWPATLVQPVGSPLSLECTVEGTSNPNLYWYRQAAGRGLQLLFYSVGIGQISSEVPQNLSASRPQDRQFILSSKKLLLSDSGFYLCAWSVGGANQPQHFGDGTRLSIL.

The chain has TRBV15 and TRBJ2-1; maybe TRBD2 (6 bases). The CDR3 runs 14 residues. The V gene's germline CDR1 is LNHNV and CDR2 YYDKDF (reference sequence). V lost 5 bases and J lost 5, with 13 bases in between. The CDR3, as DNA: TGTGCCACCAGCGGGGGACTTGGCGACAATGAGCAGTTCTTC. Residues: CATSGGLGDNEQFF.

Here the CDR3 DNA reads TGTGCCTGGAGCAAGCGGGAGGGCCTGGGCCAAGAGACCCAGTACTTC. Residues: CAWSKREGLGQETQYF. The chain employs TRBV30 and TRBJ2-5; TRBD2 agrees at 10 bases. J gave up 1 base and V 3 bases, and 8 bases lay outside the gene matches. CDR3 size: 16 residues. Germline-derived CDR1 and CDR2 are GTSNPN and SVGIG (reference sequence). The entire variable domain, with the rest obtained from reference TRBV30 and TRBJ2-5, is as follows: SQTIHQWPATLVQPVGSPLSLECTVEGTSNPNLYWYRQAAGRGLQLLFYSVGIGQISSEVPQNLSASRPQDRQFILSSKKLLLSDSGFYLCAWSKREGLGQETQYFGPGTRLLVL.

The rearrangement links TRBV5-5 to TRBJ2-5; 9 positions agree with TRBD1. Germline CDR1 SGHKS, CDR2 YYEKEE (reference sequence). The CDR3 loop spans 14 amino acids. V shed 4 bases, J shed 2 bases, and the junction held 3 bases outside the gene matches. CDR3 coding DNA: TGTGCCAGCAGCCGGGACAGGGATCAAGAGACCCAGTACTTC. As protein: CASSRDRDQETQYF.

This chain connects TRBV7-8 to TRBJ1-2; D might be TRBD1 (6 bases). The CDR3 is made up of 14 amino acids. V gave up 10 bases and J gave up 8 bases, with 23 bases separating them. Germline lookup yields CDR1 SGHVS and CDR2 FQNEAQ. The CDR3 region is CATQHGGRDVGYTF. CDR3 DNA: TGTGCCACCCAACACGGGGGGCGCGATGTAGGCTACACCTTC.

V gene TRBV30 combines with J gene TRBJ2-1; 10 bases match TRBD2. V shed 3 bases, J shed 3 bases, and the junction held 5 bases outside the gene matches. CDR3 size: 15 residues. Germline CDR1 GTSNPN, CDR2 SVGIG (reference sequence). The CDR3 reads CAWSRGTSDYNEQFF. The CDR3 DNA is TGTGCCTGGAGCCGGGGGACTAGCGACTACAATGAGCAGTTCTTC.

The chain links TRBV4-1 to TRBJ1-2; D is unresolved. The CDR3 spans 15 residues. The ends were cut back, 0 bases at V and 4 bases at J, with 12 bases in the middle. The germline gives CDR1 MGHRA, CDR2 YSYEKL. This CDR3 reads CASSQDSGLGYGYTF. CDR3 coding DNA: TGCGCCAGCAGCCAAGATTCAGGATTGGGCTATGGCTACACCTTC.

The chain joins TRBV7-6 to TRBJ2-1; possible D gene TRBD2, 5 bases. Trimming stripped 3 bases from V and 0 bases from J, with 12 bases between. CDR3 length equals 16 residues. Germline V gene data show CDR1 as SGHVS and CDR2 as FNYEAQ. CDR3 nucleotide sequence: TGTGCCAGCAGCTTGCAAAGCGGCCTCTCCTACAATGAGCAGTTCTTC. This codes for CASSLQSGLSYNEQFF.

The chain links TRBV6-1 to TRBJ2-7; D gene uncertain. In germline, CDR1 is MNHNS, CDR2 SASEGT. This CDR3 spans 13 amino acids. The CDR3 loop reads CATADTLPYEQYF. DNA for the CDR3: TGTGCGACGGCAGACACCCTTCCCTACGAGCAGTACTTC.

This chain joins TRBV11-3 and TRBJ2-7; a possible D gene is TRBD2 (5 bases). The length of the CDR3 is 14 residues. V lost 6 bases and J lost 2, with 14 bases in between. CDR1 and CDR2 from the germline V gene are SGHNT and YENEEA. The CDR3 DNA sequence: TGTGCCAGCAGTCTGAACGGGGATGCCTACGAGCAGTACTTC. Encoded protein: CASSLNGDAYEQYF.

The CDR3 nucleotides read TGTGCCAGCAGCCCGGGACAGGGTAATGGCTACACCTTC. It specifies CASSPGQGNGYTF. The V gene is TRBV5-4, the J gene TRBJ1-2; 9 nucleotides match TRBD1. V lost 4 bases to trimming and J lost 6 bases; unmatched junction nucleotides: 4. Germline V gives CDR1 SGHNT, CDR2 YYREEE (reference sequence). This CDR3 is built from 13 residues.

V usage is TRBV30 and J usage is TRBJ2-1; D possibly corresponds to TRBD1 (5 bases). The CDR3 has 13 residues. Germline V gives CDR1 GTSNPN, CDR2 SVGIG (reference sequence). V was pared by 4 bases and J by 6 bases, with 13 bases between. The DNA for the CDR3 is TGTGCCTGGACTCCCCAAAGGGGCAATGAGCAGTTCTTC. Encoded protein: CAWTPQRGNEQFF.

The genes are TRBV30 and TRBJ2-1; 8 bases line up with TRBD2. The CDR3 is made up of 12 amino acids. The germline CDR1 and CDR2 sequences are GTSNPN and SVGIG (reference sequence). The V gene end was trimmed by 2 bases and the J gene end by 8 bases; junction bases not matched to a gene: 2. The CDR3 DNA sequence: TGTGCCTGGAGTCCCGGGGGGGATGAGCAGTTCTTC. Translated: CAWSPGGDEQFF.

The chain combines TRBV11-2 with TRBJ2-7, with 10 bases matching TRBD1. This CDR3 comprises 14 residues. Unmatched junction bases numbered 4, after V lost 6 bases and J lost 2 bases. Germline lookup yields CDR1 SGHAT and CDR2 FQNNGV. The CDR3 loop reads CASSPGQGTYEQYF. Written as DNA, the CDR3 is TGTGCCAGCAGTCCGGGACAGGGGACCTACGAGCAGTACTTC. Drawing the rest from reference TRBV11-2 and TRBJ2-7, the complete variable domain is EAGVAQSPRYKIIEKRQSVAFWCNPISGHATLYWYQQILGQGPKLLIQFQNNGVVDDSQLPKDRFSAERLKGVDSTLKIQPAKLEDSAVYLCASSPGQGTYEQYFGPGTRLTVT.